This T cell receptor beta chain was found in a study of blood T cell repertoires in COVID-19. On the study more broadly: Specimens from acute and convalescent COVID-19 originated in the United States, Italy and Spain.

The table lists this clone with a count of one. This table comes from immunoSEQ multiplex PCR, and its TCRdb copy is limited to in-frame clones, with some not included. This table has hundreds of thousands of clones, 65% to 90% appearing once. The clonotype was recovered from a woman aged 80 or older with active or convalescent COVID-19. The sample taken for sequencing was peripheral blood.

The CDR3 sequence is CASSSRVSPLHF. CDR3 bases: TGTGCCAGCAGCTCCAGGGTGTCACCCCTCCACTTT. The chain links TRBV11-2 to TRBJ1-6; maybe TRBD1 (5 bases). V was pared by 4 bases and J by 10 bases, with 8 bases between. Germline assignment: CDR1 SGHAT and CDR2 FQNNGV. This CDR3 is built from 12 residues.